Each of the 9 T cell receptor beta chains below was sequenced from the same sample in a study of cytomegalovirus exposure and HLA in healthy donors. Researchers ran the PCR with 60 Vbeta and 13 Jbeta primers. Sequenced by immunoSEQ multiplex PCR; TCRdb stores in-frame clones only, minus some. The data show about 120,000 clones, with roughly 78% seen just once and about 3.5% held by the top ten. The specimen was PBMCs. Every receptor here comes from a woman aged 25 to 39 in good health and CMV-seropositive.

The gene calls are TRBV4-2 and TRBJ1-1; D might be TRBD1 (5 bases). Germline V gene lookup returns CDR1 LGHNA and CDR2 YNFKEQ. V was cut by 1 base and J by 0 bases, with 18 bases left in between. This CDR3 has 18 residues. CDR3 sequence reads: CASSQGAGIWQMNTEAFF. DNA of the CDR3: TGTGCCAGCAGCCAAGGGGCAGGGATTTGGCAAATGAACACTGAAGCTTTCTTT.

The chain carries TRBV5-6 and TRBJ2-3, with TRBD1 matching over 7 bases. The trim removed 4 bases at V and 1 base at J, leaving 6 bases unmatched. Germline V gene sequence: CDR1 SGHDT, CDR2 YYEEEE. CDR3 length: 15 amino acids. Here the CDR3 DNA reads TGTGCCAGCAGCCAGGACAGGATCGGCACAGATACGCAGTATTTT. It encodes CASSQDRIGTDTQYF.

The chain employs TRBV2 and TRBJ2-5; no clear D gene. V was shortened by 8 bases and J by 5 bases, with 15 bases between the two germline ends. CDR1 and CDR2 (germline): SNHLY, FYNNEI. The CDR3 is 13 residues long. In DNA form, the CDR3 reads TGTGCCAGCCACCCTGCACGGTGGGAGACCCAGTACTTC. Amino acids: CASHPARWETQYF.

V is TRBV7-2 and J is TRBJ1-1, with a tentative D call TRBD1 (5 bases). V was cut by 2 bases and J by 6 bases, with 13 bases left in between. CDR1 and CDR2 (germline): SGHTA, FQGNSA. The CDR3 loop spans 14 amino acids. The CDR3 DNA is TGTGCCAGCAGCTTATATGGGGTAGGGGCTGAAGCTTTCTTT. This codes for CASSLYGVGAEAFF. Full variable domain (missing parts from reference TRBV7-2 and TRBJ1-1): GAGVSQSPSNKVTEKGKDVELRCDPISGHTALYWYRQSLGQGLEFLIYFQGNSAPDKSGLPSDRFSAERTGGSVSTLTIQRTQQEDSAVYLCASSLYGVGAEAFFGQGTRLTVV.

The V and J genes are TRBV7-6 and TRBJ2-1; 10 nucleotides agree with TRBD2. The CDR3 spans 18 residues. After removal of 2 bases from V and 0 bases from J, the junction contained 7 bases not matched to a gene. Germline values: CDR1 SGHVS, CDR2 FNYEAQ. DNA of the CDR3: TGTGCCAGCAGCTTAATCGGTAGCGGGGGGACCTCCTACAATGAGCAGTTCTTC. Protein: CASSLIGSGGTSYNEQFF.

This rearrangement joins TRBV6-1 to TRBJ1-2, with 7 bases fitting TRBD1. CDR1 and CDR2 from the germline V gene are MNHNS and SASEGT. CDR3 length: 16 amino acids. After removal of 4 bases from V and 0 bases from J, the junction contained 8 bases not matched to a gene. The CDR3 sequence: CASSARGIGANYGYTF. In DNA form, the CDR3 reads TGTGCCAGCAGTGCCAGGGGGATTGGAGCTAACTATGGCTACACCTTC.

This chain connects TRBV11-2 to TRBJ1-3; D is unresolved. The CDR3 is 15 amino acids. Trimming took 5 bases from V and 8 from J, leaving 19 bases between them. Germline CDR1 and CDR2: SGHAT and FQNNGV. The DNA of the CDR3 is TGTGCCAGCAGCCCTAGCCGGGTAAAGGTGGACACCATATATTTT. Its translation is CASSPSRVKVDTIYF.

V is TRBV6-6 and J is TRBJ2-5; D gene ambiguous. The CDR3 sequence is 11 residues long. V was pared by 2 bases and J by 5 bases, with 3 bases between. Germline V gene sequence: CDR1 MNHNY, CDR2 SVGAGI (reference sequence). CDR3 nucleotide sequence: TGTGCCAGCAGTTACGCGGAGACCCAGTACTTC. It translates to CASSYAETQYF.

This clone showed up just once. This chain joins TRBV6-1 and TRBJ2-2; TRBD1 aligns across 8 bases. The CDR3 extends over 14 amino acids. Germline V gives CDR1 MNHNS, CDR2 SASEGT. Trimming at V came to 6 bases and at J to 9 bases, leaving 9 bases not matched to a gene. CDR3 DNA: TGTGCCAGCAGCGACGGACAGGGTGGCAGGGAGCTGTTTTTT. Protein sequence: CASSDGQGGRELFF.